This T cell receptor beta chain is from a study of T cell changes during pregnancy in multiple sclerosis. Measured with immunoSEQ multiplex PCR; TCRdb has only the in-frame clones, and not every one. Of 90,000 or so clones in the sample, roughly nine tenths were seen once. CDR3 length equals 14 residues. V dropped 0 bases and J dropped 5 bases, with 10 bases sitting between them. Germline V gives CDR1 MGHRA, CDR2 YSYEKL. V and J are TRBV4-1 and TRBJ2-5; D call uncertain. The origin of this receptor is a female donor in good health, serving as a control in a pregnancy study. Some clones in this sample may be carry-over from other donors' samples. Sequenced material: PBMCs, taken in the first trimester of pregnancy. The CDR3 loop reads CASSQDSFRETQYF. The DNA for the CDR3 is TGCGCCAGCAGCCAAGATTCTTTTCGGGAGACCCAGTACTTC.